The 13 T cell receptor beta chains listed next were all sequenced from one sample in a study of cytomegalovirus exposure and HLA in healthy donors. Measured with immunoSEQ multiplex PCR; TCRdb has only the in-frame clones, and not every one. In the table there are over 80,000 clones, 85% of which are singletons. The sequenced material came from PBMCs. These receptors were collected from a young man in good health and CMV-seropositive.

The gene calls are TRBV7-8 and TRBJ2-2; D is unclear. The V end lost 1 base, the J end lost 8 bases, and 11 bases lay between the germline ends. The germline CDR1 and CDR2 sequences are SGHVS and FQNEAQ. This CDR3 is 14 amino acids long. The CDR3 loop reads CASSLVALYGELFF. CDR3 nucleotide sequence: TGTGCCAGCAGCTTAGTTGCGTTGTATGGGGAGCTGTTTTTT.

The chain links TRBV29-1 to TRBJ1-1; TRBD1 aligns across 10 bases. This CDR3 is built from 14 residues. Germline V lookup: CDR1 SQVTM, CDR2 ANQGSEA. The J segment lost 5 bases and the V segment lost 4 bases, leaving 7 bases of the junction unmatched. CDR3 residues: CSVVQRTGGTEAFF. CDR3 nucleotide sequence: TGCAGCGTTGTCCAGCGGACAGGGGGGACTGAAGCTTTCTTT.

J is TRBJ2-3 and V is TRBV29-1, with 8 bases lining up with TRBD1. V shed 5 bases and J 0 bases; nucleotides not matched to a gene: 4. The CDR3 runs to 14 residues. Germline loops: CDR1 SQVTM, CDR2 ANQGSEA. CDR3 sequence (DNA): TGCAGCGTTCACTGGACAGGGAGCACAGATACGCAGTATTTT. Amino acids: CSVHWTGSTDTQYF.

The rearrangement joins TRBV5-1 to TRBJ2-3; D is undetermined. From germline, CDR1 is SGHRS and CDR2 YFSETQ. Between the trimmed V and J ends, which lost 5 bases and 0 bases, there was a span of 7 bases. This CDR3 is built from 13 residues. This CDR3 reads CASRESSTDTQYF. The CDR3 region has the DNA TGCGCCAGCAGGGAGAGTAGCACAGATACGCAGTATTTT.

The DNA of the CDR3 is TGTGCCAGCAGCCCCAGGGAAGCGACAGACATGAACACTGAAGCTTTCTTT. Translated, it gives CASSPREATDMNTEAFF. This rearrangement joins TRBV7-3 to TRBJ1-1, with D perhaps matching TRBD1 (5 bases). Between the trimmed V and J ends, which lost 5 bases and 0 bases, there was a span of 19 bases. The V gene's germline CDR1 is SGHTA and CDR2 FQGTGA. This CDR3 has 17 residues.

The J gene is TRBJ2-3, the V gene TRBV6-4, with 7 bases identical to TRBD2. Trimming took 2 bases from V and 5 from J; bases not matched to a gene: 1. The V gene's germline CDR1 is MRHNA and CDR2 SNTAGT. The CDR3 length is 13 residues. The DNA of the CDR3 is TGTGCCAGCAGTGACGGCGGGGGAGATACGCAGTATTTT. It encodes CASSDGGGDTQYF.

The chain links TRBV10-2 to TRBJ1-4, with no clear D. This CDR3 contains 14 residues. The ends were cut back, 4 bases at V and 6 bases at J, with 12 bases in the middle. Germline values: CDR1 WSHSY, CDR2 SAAADI. Here the CDR3 DNA reads TGCGCCAGCAGTGGTCGAGGGAGGGATGAAAAACTGTTTTTT. Translation gives CASSGRGRDEKLFF.

The V call is TRBV28, the J call TRBJ2-1; TRBD1 agrees at 11 bases. V lost 4 bases and J lost 6; bases outside the gene matches: 8. This CDR3 is 16 amino acids long. Germline V gene sequence: CDR1 MDHEN, CDR2 SYDVKM. CDR3: CASSSPDRGPRNEQFF. CDR3 bases: TGTGCCAGCAGTTCGCCGGACAGGGGGCCTCGCAATGAGCAGTTCTTC. The complete variable domain, with remaining parts taken from reference TRBV28 and TRBJ2-1, reads DVKVTQSSRYLVKRTGEKVFLECVQDMDHENMFWYRQDPGLGLRLIYFSYDVKMKEKGDIPEGYSVSREKKERFSLILESASTNQTSMYLCASSSPDRGPRNEQFFGPGTRLTVL.

The CDR3 region has the DNA TGTGCCAGCAGCTCTTATGGGCCCCTAGAGACCCAGTACTTC. Amino acids: CASSSYGPLETQYF. The V gene is TRBV7-8, the J gene TRBJ2-5; no clear D. The germline CDR1 and CDR2 sequences are SGHVS and FQNEAQ. This CDR3 comprises 14 residues. Between the trimmed V and J ends, which lost 4 bases and 4 bases, there was a span of 13 bases.

V is TRBV7-9 and J is TRBJ2-2; 8 nucleotides match TRBD1. Germline CDR1 SEHNR, CDR2 FQNEAQ (reference sequence). CDR3 size: 17 residues. Trimming cost V 5 bases and J 3 bases; bases outside gene matches: 11. The CDR3 sequence is CASSRLPGGIDTGELFF. Here the CDR3 DNA reads TGTGCCAGCAGCCGACTGCCAGGGGGCATCGACACCGGGGAGCTGTTTTTT.

This chain's CDR3 is CSVEGQVSTDTQYF. The CDR3 region has the DNA TGCAGCGTTGAGGGACAGGTTAGCACAGATACGCAGTATTTT. The V and J genes are TRBV29-1 and TRBJ2-3; TRBD1 aligns across 8 bases. The CDR3 is made up of 14 amino acids. V lost 3 bases, J lost 0 bases, and 2 bases stayed unmatched. Germline V gene sequence: CDR1 SQVTM, CDR2 ANQGSEA.

The chain joins TRBV19 to TRBJ2-7, with D perhaps matching TRBD2 (6 bases). This CDR3 has 15 amino acids. V lost 0 bases, J lost 1 base, and 10 bases lay in between. The germline V gene has CDR1 LNHDA and CDR2 SQIVND (reference sequence). The CDR3 DNA follows: TGTGCCAGTAGTATAGAGTGGGAGGCATCCTACGAGCAGTACTTC. Encoded protein: CASSIEWEASYEQYF.

The rearrangement links TRBV4-1 to TRBJ2-5; 8 bases align to TRBD2. Losses at the gene ends were 1 base for V and 3 bases for J; bases not matched to a gene: 4. The germline V gene has CDR1 MGHRA and CDR2 YSYEKL. CDR3 size: 15 residues. The CDR3 DNA reads TGCGCCAGCAGCCAAGCCTCCGGGAGGGAAGAGACCCAGTACTTC. This encodes CASSQASGREETQYF.